The 24 T cell receptor beta chains below come from one sample, sequenced in a study of T cell repertoires in cytomegalovirus infection. TCRdb re-called the reads with MiXCR, one entry per CDR3 protein. This sample has about 600,000 distinct CDR3 sequences, with roughly 24% found just once. Sequences were obtained from CD8+ T cells from PBMCs. The receptors stem from a human donor in good health (CMV status not recorded). Some clones in this sample may be carry-over from other donors' samples.

This clonotype has just a few counts. The gene calls are TRBV14 and TRBJ2-3; D tentatively reads TRBD1 or TRBD2 (6 bases each). CDR1 is SGHDN, CDR2 FVKESK, per germline. The CDR3 contains 16 residues. V was cut by 0 bases and J by 2 bases, with 12 bases left in between. Here the CDR3 DNA reads TGTGCCAGCAGCCAAGATGGGGGGCTTTCCACAGATACGCAGTATTTT. It is translated as CASSQDGGLSTDTQYF. The whole variable domain, remainder taken from reference TRBV14 and TRBJ2-3, is EAGVTQFPSHSVIEKGQTVTLRCDPISGHDNLYWYRRVMGKEIKFLLHFVKESKQDESGMPNNRFLAERTGGTYSTLKVQPAELEDSGVYFCASSQDGGLSTDTQYFGPGTRLTVL.

Notes on this clonotype: One base away lies a much larger clone, so this may be a sequencing read error. The conserved phenylalanine or tryptophan normally closing the CDR3 is absent here, so this likely arose from a read error. CDR3 bases: TGTGCCAGCAGCCATAGGGCGGGGCCCCCGGGAAACATTCAGTACTTA. Translating it yields CASSHRAGPPGNIQYL. This rearrangement joins TRBV7-6 to TRBJ2-4; the D gene is possibly TRBD2 (6 bases). Per germline, CDR1 SGHVS and CDR2 FNYEAQ. Trimming took off 5 bases at V and 6 bases at J, with 20 bases between the two ends. This CDR3 has 16 residues.

This clonotype appeared a few times. CDR3 nucleotide sequence: TGCAGTGCTAGAGATGCGGCAGGGGCGGAGACCCAGTACTTC. Encoded protein: CSARDAAGAETQYF. This sequence joins TRBV20-1 and TRBJ2-5, with a tentative D call TRBD1 (6 bases). Trimming took off 0 bases at V and 5 bases at J, with 13 bases between the two ends. The CDR3 is made up of 14 amino acids. Looked up from germline, CDR1 is DFQATT and CDR2 is SNEGSKA (reference sequence).

The chain has TRBV29-1 and TRBJ2-7; 9 bases are a match to TRBD1. This CDR3 spans 14 amino acids. V lost 6 bases, J lost 2 bases, and 8 bases stayed unmatched. Germline V gene data show CDR1 as SQVTM and CDR2 as ANQGSEA. Here the CDR3 DNA reads TGCAGCGTCGCCGGGACAGGGAAGACCTACGAGCAGTACTTC. It is translated as CSVAGTGKTYEQYF.

This clonotype was observed a handful of times. The chain recombines TRBV28 with TRBJ2-2; D remains unclear. The CDR3 loop spans 15 amino acids. V was pared by 6 bases and J by 5 bases, with 16 bases between. The germline CDR1 and CDR2 sequences are MDHEN and SYDVKM. For the CDR3, the DNA is TGTGCCAGCAGGCCCGACCCATTGGGGACCGGGGAGCTGTTTTTT. It specifies CASRPDPLGTGELFF.

This clonotype was seen a few times. The V call is TRBV27, the J call TRBJ2-1; 9 bases are shared with TRBD2. Trimming cost V 1 base and J 2 bases; bases outside gene matches: 6. Germline values: CDR1 MNHEY, CDR2 SMNVEV (reference sequence). The CDR3 has 17 amino acids. CDR3: CASSLWGAGGAYNEQFF. The CDR3 DNA reads as TGTGCCAGCAGTTTATGGGGAGCGGGGGGAGCCTACAATGAGCAGTTCTTC.

The sample holds many counts of this clonotype. This rearrangement joins TRBV11-1 to TRBJ1-6; TRBD1 is a possible D gene (5 bases). This CDR3 contains 14 residues. The V gene's germline CDR1 is SGHAT and CDR2 FQDESV (reference sequence). Trimming took 4 bases from V and 4 from J, leaving 8 bases between them. CDR3: CASSSAGYNSPLHF. CDR3 sequence (DNA): TGTGCCAGCAGCTCCGCAGGGTATAATTCACCCCTCCACTTT.

This chain joins TRBV7-8 and TRBJ2-1; 8 bases agree with TRBD2. This CDR3 spans 15 amino acids. The V segment lost 6 bases and the J segment 2 bases; nucleotides outside the gene matches: 6. Germline assignment: CDR1 SGHVS and CDR2 FQNEAQ. The CDR3 nucleotides are TGTGCCAGCAGTAAGTTAGCGGGGCCCTACAATGAGCAGTTCTTC. Encoded protein: CASSKLAGPYNEQFF.

This clonotype was seen ten or more times. V is TRBV7-8 and J is TRBJ1-1, with TRBD1 identical over 7 bases. Trimming cost V 1 base and J 5 bases; bases outside gene matches: 7. Germline CDR1 reads SGHVS; CDR2 reads FQNEAQ. The CDR3 covers 15 residues. In nucleotides, the CDR3 is TGTGCCAGCAGCTTAGGGGCAGGGGGAGGTACTGAAGCTTTCTTT. As protein: CASSLGAGGGTEAFF.

This clonotype was seen repeatedly, ten times or more. The V gene is TRBV28, the J gene TRBJ2-2; 7 bases align to TRBD2. The length of the CDR3 is 14 residues. V shed 6 bases and J 1 base; nucleotides not matched to a gene: 2. From germline, CDR1 is MDHEN and CDR2 SYDVKM. The DNA for the CDR3 is TGTGCCAGCAGACCGGGGGGGAACACCGGGGAGCTGTTTTTT. As protein: CASRPGGNTGELFF.

This clonotype was observed a few times. V is TRBV7-4 and J is TRBJ1-2, with TRBD1 matching 8 bases. Trimming at V came to 4 bases and at J to 6 bases, leaving 7 bases not matched to a gene. This CDR3 is 14 amino acids long. Germline V lookup: CDR1 SGHVT, CDR2 SQSDAQ. CDR3 coding DNA: TGTGCCAGCAGCTCAAGACAGGGGCGGGATGGCTACACCTTC. Protein product: CASSSRQGRDGYTF.

This clonotype was recorded once. The CDR3 loop reads CASLPRGAGTGELFF. The CDR3 bases are TGTGCCAGCCTCCCGAGGGGCGCGGGTACCGGGGAGCTGTTTTTT. This sequence joins TRBV6-5 and TRBJ2-2; D is perhaps TRBD1 or TRBD2 (5 bases each). The V end lost 8 bases, the J end lost 5 bases, and 18 bases lay between the germline ends. Germline V gene sequence: CDR1 MNHEY, CDR2 SVGAGI. The CDR3 has 15 amino acids.

The chain recombines TRBV27 with TRBJ1-1; tentatively, D is TRBD1 (6 bases). V dropped 8 bases and J dropped 5 bases, with 18 bases sitting between them. The V gene's germline CDR1 is MNHEY and CDR2 SMNVEV (reference sequence). CDR3 length: 14 amino acids. DNA of the CDR3: TGTGCCAGCCGTACGCACAGGGTCTGGACTGAAGCTTTCTTT. Protein product: CASRTHRVWTEAFF.

The sample holds a few counts of this clonotype. The chain employs TRBV20-1 and TRBJ1-2; D uncertain. Germline V CDR1 and CDR2: DFQATT, SNEGSKA (reference sequence). Trimming took 2 bases from V and 2 from J, leaving 6 bases between them. The CDR3 loop spans 12 amino acids. The CDR3 DNA follows: TGCAGTGCTAGAACGGCCAACTATGGCTACACCTTC. Protein product: CSARTANYGYTF.

The chain recombines TRBV6-1 with TRBJ1-5; 8 bases align to TRBD1. Germline V gene lookup returns CDR1 MNHNS and CDR2 SASEGT. The ends lost 11 bases at V and 2 bases at J; junction bases unmatched: 8. CDR3 size: 14 residues. DNA for the CDR3: TGTGCCTCTCGTCAGGGGGCTGGCAATCAGCCCCAGCATTTT. Amino acids: CASRQGAGNQPQHF.

The genes are TRBV20-1 and TRBJ2-1, with TRBD2 matching over 11 bases. The length of the CDR3 is 14 residues. V dropped 1 base and J dropped 5; count of bases not matched to a gene: 1. Germline V gene lookup returns CDR1 DFQATT and CDR2 SNEGSKA (reference sequence). CDR3 sequence reads: CSARVSGGDNEQFF. In nucleotides, the CDR3 is TGCAGTGCTAGAGTTAGCGGGGGGGACAATGAGCAGTTCTTC.

This clonotype has just a few counts. This chain links TRBV5-5 with TRBJ2-3; possible D gene TRBD2, 6 bases. The CDR3 sequence is 16 residues long. The germline gives CDR1 SGHKS, CDR2 YYEKEE (reference sequence). Trimming removed 3 bases at V and 2 bases at J, with 16 bases between. CDR3 bases: TGTGCCAGCAGCTGGGGACTGAGGACTTTCACAGATACGCAGTATTTT. Translated: CASSWGLRTFTDTQYF.

This clonotype occurred a few times. This chain joins TRBV6-1 and TRBJ2-1; a weak D match, TRBD2 (7 bases). The CDR3 length is 12 residues. The V end lost 6 bases, the J end lost 7 bases, and 10 bases lay between the germline ends. Germline-derived CDR1 and CDR2 are MNHNS and SASEGT. The DNA for the CDR3 is TGTGCCAGCAGGGGGGGGCCGAATGAGCAGTTCTTC. Translating it yields CASRGGPNEQFF.

In its sample, this clonotype was seen a few times. The rearrangement uses TRBV6-2 or TRBV6-3 and TRBJ2-3, with TRBD2 matching over 13 bases. The J segment lost 1 base and the V segment lost 6 bases, leaving 10 bases of the junction unmatched. The CDR3 extends over 18 amino acids. In germline, CDR1 is MNHEY, CDR2 SVGEGT. The CDR3 region is CASREGLAGAPGTDTQYF. For the CDR3, the DNA is TGTGCCAGCAGGGAAGGACTAGCGGGGGCGCCGGGCACAGATACGCAGTATTTT.

The sample holds many counts of this clonotype. V and J are TRBV7-9 and TRBJ1-1; D might be TRBD1 (5 bases). The CDR3 sequence is 16 residues long. Trimming took off 6 bases at V and 2 bases at J, with 19 bases between the two ends. CDR1 is SEHNR, CDR2 FQNEAQ, per germline (reference sequence). The CDR3: CASRNSGVRGNTEAFF. CDR3 sequence (DNA): TGTGCCAGCAGGAACTCGGGGGTCCGGGGAAACACTGAAGCTTTCTTT.

The chain recombines TRBV27 with TRBJ1-2; D is perhaps TRBD1 (5 bases). The CDR3 totals 15 residues. From germline, CDR1 is MNHEY and CDR2 SMNVEV (reference sequence). V was trimmed by 2 bases and J by 1 base, leaving 11 bases between them. In nucleotides, the CDR3 is TGTGCCAGCAGTTTAGTCTTGGGACTTAACTATGGCTACACCTTC. Translated, it gives CASSLVLGLNYGYTF.

This clonotype has at least ten counts. The V call is TRBV7-2, the J call TRBJ2-7; the D gene could be TRBD1 or TRBD2 (6 bases each). This CDR3 spans 13 amino acids. The germline CDR1 and CDR2 sequences are SGHTA and FQGNSA. Trimming left V 5 bases short and J 4 bases short, with 12 bases between. The CDR3 bases are TGTGCCAGCAGCCCCGGGGGCTGGTACGAGCAGTACGTC. Protein sequence: CASSPGGWYEQYV.

This clonotype was seen a handful of times. The J gene is TRBJ2-3, the V gene TRBV14; TRBD2 might be the D (6 bases). Germline CDR1 is SGHDN and CDR2 is FVKESK. This CDR3 spans 14 amino acids. V gave up 5 bases and J gave up 6 bases, with 15 bases separating them. The CDR3 DNA reads TGTGCCAGCAGCTTTGGCGGAGGGGTGGATACGCAGTATTTT. It codes for CASSFGGGVDTQYF.

This clonotype was counted at least ten times. V is TRBV12-3 or TRBV12-4 and J is TRBJ2-3, with 7 nucleotides matching TRBD2. This CDR3 contains 16 residues. V was clipped by 3 bases and J by 4 bases; unmatched bases: 10. This CDR3 is CASSFGRDYKADTQYF. The CDR3 bases are TGTGCCAGCAGTTTTGGCCGGGACTACAAGGCAGATACGCAGTATTTT.